These 3 T cell receptor beta chains came from one sample sequenced in a study of graft-versus-host responses after intestinal transplantation. Libraries were prepared by immunoSEQ multiplex PCR; TCRdb keeps only in-frame clonotypes and omits some of them. Counted here are approximately 10,000 clones, 80% to 85% occurring once; the ten biggest clones make up around 32%. This specimen was PBMCs, taken about 67 weeks after intestinal transplant. The receptors originated from a human patient who received an intestinal transplant, so some T cells may come from the graft donor.

The chain has TRBV11-2 and TRBJ2-1; weak D call: TRBD2 (7 bases). Looked up from germline, CDR1 is SGHAT and CDR2 is FQNNGV. Trimming took 3 bases from V and 0 from J, leaving 21 bases between them. The CDR3 is made up of 19 amino acids. The CDR3 region is CASSLRRPGGSGSYNEQFF. The CDR3 DNA reads as TGTGCCAGCAGCTTGAGGAGGCCGGGGGGCTCTGGCTCCTACAATGAGCAGTTCTTC.

This chain uses TRBV30 with TRBJ1-6; D not certain. The germline gives CDR1 GTSNPN, CDR2 SVGIG (reference sequence). The CDR3 contains 14 residues. The V end lost 2 bases, the J end lost 0 bases, and 5 bases lay between the germline ends. CDR3 sequence reads: CAWSPSSYNSPLHF. In DNA, the CDR3 is TGTGCCTGGAGTCCGAGCTCCTATAATTCACCCCTCCACTTT.

The chain recombines TRBV30 with TRBJ2-1; 9 bases align to TRBD2. The germline V gene has CDR1 GTSNPN and CDR2 SVGIG (reference sequence). The V and J ends lost 4 bases and 6 bases, in that order; junction bases with no gene match: 10. CDR3 size: 15 residues. CDR3 in amino acids: CAWKLGTSRFNEQFF. The CDR3 DNA reads TGTGCCTGGAAGTTAGGGACTAGCCGCTTCAATGAGCAGTTCTTC.